Shown below are 26 T cell receptor beta chains from a single sample sequenced in a study of shared clonotypes between healthy human individuals. Profiled with immunoSEQ multiplex PCR; TCRdb holds only in-frame clones, not every one. The table records over 1.4 million clones, roughly 96% of them present only once. The sequenced sample was naive CD4+ T cells sorted from blood. Regarding subset: CD45RA+ positively selected. The source is a man aged 30 to 45 in good health.

This chain connects TRBV10-3 to TRBJ2-3; D is perhaps TRBD1 (5 bases). Trimming cost V 0 bases and J 0 bases, with 7 bases left between them. This CDR3 spans 15 amino acids. Germline values: CDR1 ENHRY, CDR2 SYGVKD. CDR3 loop: CAISESRQSTDTQYF. The CDR3 DNA reads TGTGCCATCAGTGAGTCTAGACAGAGCACAGATACGCAGTATTTT.

The chain is built from TRBV7-2 and TRBJ2-7; 8 bases agree with TRBD1. Germline V lookup: CDR1 SGHTA, CDR2 FQGNSA. The V and J ends lost 1 base and 7 bases, in that order; junction bases with no gene match: 3. This CDR3 spans 13 amino acids. CDR3 region: CASSLVTGVEQYF. For the CDR3, the DNA is TGTGCCAGCAGCTTAGTGACAGGGGTAGAGCAGTACTTC.

V is TRBV5-1 and J is TRBJ2-3, with unresolved D. Germline lookup yields CDR1 SGHRS and CDR2 YFSETQ. V lost 4 bases and J lost 0, with 9 bases in between. This CDR3 is built from 14 residues. CDR3 region: CASSNSESTDTQYF. The CDR3 DNA follows: TGCGCCAGCAGCAACTCAGAGAGCACAGATACGCAGTATTTT.

V gene TRBV7-2 combines with J gene TRBJ1-4; D might be TRBD1 (6 bases). In germline, CDR1 is SGHTA, CDR2 FQGNSA. Trimming took 5 bases from V and 6 from J, leaving 13 bases between them. This CDR3 region has 14 residues. CDR3 residues: CASSLRGPDEKLFF. Here the CDR3 DNA reads TGTGCCAGCAGCCTGCGGGGGCCGGATGAAAAACTGTTTTTT.

The chain has TRBV29-1 and TRBJ2-2, with D maybe TRBD2 (5 bases). Per the germline V gene, CDR1 is SQVTM and CDR2 is ANQGSEA. The CDR3 totals 13 residues. Trimming cost V 4 bases and J 5 bases, with 11 bases left between them. The CDR3 coding sequence is TGCAGCGTTGTCATAGGAGGAACCGGGGAGCTGTTTTTT. Protein: CSVVIGGTGELFF.

The chain joins TRBV7-9 to TRBJ1-2, with D possibly being TRBD1 (6 bases). This CDR3 has 14 residues. Germline CDR1 and CDR2: SEHNR and FQNEAQ (reference sequence). With 10 bases removed from V and 7 bases from J, the gap between germline ends came to 22 bases. CDR3 sequence (DNA): TGTGCCACCACGCCTTACAGGGACTCCGGTGGCTACACCTTC. Translation gives CATTPYRDSGGYTF.

This chain joins TRBV6-5 and TRBJ1-5, with D maybe TRBD1 (5 bases). The CDR3 is made up of 13 amino acids. From germline, CDR1 is MNHEY and CDR2 SVGAGI. The V end lost 4 bases, the J end lost 5 bases, and 9 bases lay between the germline ends. The CDR3 sequence: CASSSQGYQPQHF. The CDR3 DNA reads TGTGCCAGCAGTTCCCAGGGCTATCAGCCCCAGCATTTT.

This chain connects TRBV11-2 to TRBJ2-5; TRBD2 might be the D (6 bases). Germline CDR1 and CDR2: SGHAT and FQNNGV. Deletions cut 7 bases from V and 1 base from J, with 22 bases between. The CDR3 consists of 17 residues. The CDR3 sequence: CASTLGPGLWSQETQYF. Written as DNA, the CDR3 is TGTGCCAGCACCCTAGGCCCGGGACTTTGGAGCCAAGAGACCCAGTACTTC.

This clone was seen once. The chain recombines TRBV11-2 with TRBJ1-4; D possibly corresponds to TRBD1 (5 bases). Germline loops: CDR1 SGHAT, CDR2 FQNNGV. CDR3 length: 15 residues. V was trimmed by 4 bases and J by 11 bases, leaving 20 bases between them. CDR3 nucleotides: TGTGCCAGCAGCTCCCACCGCTCCGGGACGTTGAAACTGTTTTTT. This translates into CASSSHRSGTLKLFF.

The J gene is TRBJ2-1, the V gene TRBV7-2; the match to TRBD1 covers 7 bases. CDR1 is SGHTA and CDR2 is FQGNSA in the germline V gene. The CDR3 has 15 amino acids. The junction had 8 bases not matched to a gene; V was cut back by 7 bases and J by 2 bases. CDR3 amino acids: CASTRSGQPYNEQFF. The CDR3, as DNA: TGTGCCAGCACCCGATCGGGACAGCCCTACAATGAGCAGTTCTTC.

J is TRBJ2-5 and V is TRBV7-6, with 8 bases aligning to TRBD2. The CDR3 contains 16 residues. Germline V gene lookup returns CDR1 SGHVS and CDR2 FNYEAQ. V was pared by 4 bases and J by 0 bases, with 7 bases of the junction left unmatched. The CDR3 nucleotides are TGTGCCAGCAGCTCGGGACTAGTAGAAAACCAAGAGACCCAGTACTTC. The encoded protein is CASSSGLVENQETQYF.

The V and J genes are TRBV9 and TRBJ2-7; the match to TRBD2 covers 10 bases. The J segment lost 2 bases and the V segment lost 0 bases, leaving 11 bases of the junction unmatched. The CDR3 runs to 18 residues. The germline V gene has CDR1 SGDLS and CDR2 YYNGEE. In nucleotides, the CDR3 is TGTGCCAGCAGCGTAGGGCCTAGCGGGAGTTCCCTTCCCTACGAGCAGTACTTC. Its protein product is CASSVGPSGSSLPYEQYF. Full variable domain (missing parts from reference TRBV9 and TRBJ2-7): DSGVTQTPKHLITATGQRVTLRCSPRSGDLSVYWYQQSLDQGLQFLIQYYNGEERAKGNILERFSAQQFPDLHSELNLSSLELGDSALYFCASSVGPSGSSLPYEQYFGPGTRLTVT.

This clone was counted a single time. The genes are TRBV5-4 and TRBJ1-3; 9 bases match TRBD1. With V trimmed by 0 bases and J by 1 base, 5 bases remained unmatched. Germline V lookup: CDR1 SGHNT, CDR2 YYREEE (reference sequence). The CDR3 consists of 17 residues. The CDR3 here is CASSLDPGQGSGNTIYF. In DNA, the CDR3 is TGTGCCAGCAGCTTGGATCCGGGACAGGGATCTGGAAACACCATATATTTT.

This chain uses TRBV11-2 with TRBJ2-5; D is unclear. Germline V lookup: CDR1 SGHAT, CDR2 FQNNGV. CDR3 length: 16 amino acids. Trimming removed 0 bases at V and 1 base at J, with 12 bases between. Here the CDR3 DNA reads TGTGCCAGCAGCTTAGATCCTCAGGTTCCCCAAGAGACCCAGTACTTC. This translates into CASSLDPQVPQETQYF.

The chain employs TRBV5-1 and TRBJ2-1; D uncertain. Germline-derived CDR1 and CDR2 are SGHRS and YFSETQ. The germline V and J ends were trimmed by 0 bases and 1 base, with 8 bases remaining between them. CDR3 length: 15 amino acids. CDR3 DNA sequence: TGCGCCAGCAGCTTGGCCGTCATATCCTACAATGAGCAGTTCTTC. Its translation is CASSLAVISYNEQFF.

This sequence joins TRBV7-9 and TRBJ2-6; D unclear. In germline, CDR1 is SEHNR, CDR2 FQNEAQ (reference sequence). This CDR3 is 15 amino acids long. V was clipped by 6 bases and J by 1 base, with 10 bases between them. CDR3 region: CASSAPRSGANVLTF. CDR3 DNA: TGTGCCAGCAGTGCGCCCCGATCTGGGGCCAACGTCCTGACTTTC. The complete variable domain, with remaining parts taken from reference TRBV7-9 and TRBJ2-6, reads DTGVSQNPRHKITKRGQNVTFRCDPISEHNRLYWYRQTLGQGPEFLTYFQNEAQLEKSRLLSDRFSAERPKGSFSTLEIQRTEQGDSAMYLCASSAPRSGANVLTFGAGSRLTVL.

The V call is TRBV11-3, the J call TRBJ2-2; 10 bases are a match to TRBD2. V gave up 1 base and J gave up 3 bases; unmatched junction bases: 14. This CDR3 is 20 amino acids long. Germline lookup yields CDR1 SGHNT and CDR2 YENEEA. CDR3 sequence reads: CASSLGDRLAGVRDTGELFF. The CDR3 DNA is TGTGCCAGCAGCTTAGGCGATCGGCTAGCGGGAGTACGGGACACCGGGGAGCTGTTTTTT.

The rearrangement joins TRBV28 to TRBJ1-5, with TRBD1 as a possible D gene (6 bases). The length of the CDR3 is 14 residues. The germline V and J ends were trimmed by 7 bases and 4 bases, with 14 bases remaining between them. Looked up from germline, CDR1 is MDHEN and CDR2 is SYDVKM. As DNA, the CDR3 is TGTGCCAGCACCCGGGACACAGATAATCAGCCCCAGCATTTT. Its protein is CASTRDTDNQPQHF.

J is TRBJ2-7 and V is TRBV4-3, with 10 bases identical to TRBD2. CDR3 length: 15 amino acids. CDR1 is LGHNA, CDR2 YSLEER, per germline. V dropped 0 bases and J dropped 4; count of bases not matched to a gene: 3. This CDR3 is CASSQEPSGGYEQYF. CDR3 sequence (DNA): TGCGCCAGCAGCCAAGAGCCTAGCGGGGGATACGAGCAGTACTTC.

The chain joins TRBV27 to TRBJ2-1; 8 bases align to TRBD1. The CDR3 has 16 residues. The V and J ends lost 2 bases and 2 bases, in that order; junction bases with no gene match: 5. In germline, CDR1 is MNHEY, CDR2 SMNVEV (reference sequence). The CDR3 reads CASSLRTGGTYNEQFF. The CDR3 DNA is TGTGCCAGCAGTTTAAGAACAGGGGGTACCTACAATGAGCAGTTCTTC.

V and J are TRBV30 and TRBJ2-1; D unresolved. V shed 0 bases and J shed 5 bases, with 11 bases lying between them. Germline values: CDR1 GTSNPN, CDR2 SVGIG (reference sequence). The CDR3 length is 14 residues. The CDR3 DNA reads as TGTGCCTGGAGTGTAAGGCGTAGCCACAATGAGCAGTTCTTC. Encoded protein: CAWSVRRSHNEQFF.

The V call is TRBV28, the J call TRBJ2-1; 9 bases are a match to TRBD2. Germline V CDR1 and CDR2: MDHEN, SYDVKM. The V gene end was trimmed by 8 bases and the J gene end by 5 bases; junction bases not matched to a gene: 10. The CDR3 extends over 15 amino acids. The CDR3 is CASFNLAGIHNEQFF. The CDR3 DNA follows: TGTGCCAGCTTTAACCTAGCGGGGATTCACAATGAGCAGTTCTTC. The variable domain in full, with the rest retrieved from reference TRBV28 and TRBJ2-1, is DVKVTQSSRYLVKRTGEKVFLECVQDMDHENMFWYRQDPGLGLRLIYFSYDVKMKEKGDIPEGYSVSREKKERFSLILESASTNQTSMYLCASFNLAGIHNEQFFGPGTRLTVL.

J is TRBJ2-2 and V is TRBV7-9, with 16 bases aligning to TRBD2. This CDR3 has 19 residues. CDR1 SEHNR and CDR2 FQNEAQ come from the germline V gene (reference sequence). J was trimmed by 4 bases and V by 5 bases; bases with no gene match: 10. CDR3 nucleotide sequence: TGTGCCAGCAGCGCCCCGGGACTAGCGGGAGGGTCTACCACCGGGGAGCTGTTTTTT. This sequence encodes CASSAPGLAGGSTTGELFF. The whole variable domain, remainder taken from reference TRBV7-9 and TRBJ2-2, is DTGVSQNPRHKITKRGQNVTFRCDPISEHNRLYWYRQTLGQGPEFLTYFQNEAQLEKSRLLSDRFSAERPKGSFSTLEIQRTEQGDSAMYLCASSAPGLAGGSTTGELFFGEGSRLTVL.

This clone was observed once. The rearrangement joins TRBV6-1 to TRBJ2-5, with 10 bases that match TRBD1. Germline V gives CDR1 MNHNS, CDR2 SASEGT. J was trimmed by 5 bases and V by 10 bases; bases with no gene match: 7. The CDR3 covers 13 residues. The CDR3, as DNA: TGTGCCAACGACAGGGGGCTGGGGGAGACCCAGTACTTC. It translates to CANDRGLGETQYF.

The chain combines TRBV7-8 with TRBJ2-3, with 9 bases identical to TRBD1. This CDR3 is 14 amino acids long. The germline V gene encodes CDR1 SGHVS and CDR2 FQNEAQ. V was clipped by 4 bases and J by 3 bases; unmatched bases: 2. This CDR3 reads CASSSDRGTDTQYF. CDR3 in DNA: TGTGCCAGCAGCTCCGACAGGGGGACAGATACGCAGTATTTT.

The gene calls are TRBV9 and TRBJ2-7, with 7 bases aligning to TRBD2. Germline values: CDR1 SGDLS, CDR2 YYNGEE. The CDR3 is made up of 15 amino acids. Trimming cost V 4 bases and J 3 bases; bases outside gene matches: 10. In nucleotides, the CDR3 is TGTGCCAGCAGCCCCGTAAGCGGGACCAACTACGAGCAGTACTTC. Protein: CASSPVSGTNYEQYF.